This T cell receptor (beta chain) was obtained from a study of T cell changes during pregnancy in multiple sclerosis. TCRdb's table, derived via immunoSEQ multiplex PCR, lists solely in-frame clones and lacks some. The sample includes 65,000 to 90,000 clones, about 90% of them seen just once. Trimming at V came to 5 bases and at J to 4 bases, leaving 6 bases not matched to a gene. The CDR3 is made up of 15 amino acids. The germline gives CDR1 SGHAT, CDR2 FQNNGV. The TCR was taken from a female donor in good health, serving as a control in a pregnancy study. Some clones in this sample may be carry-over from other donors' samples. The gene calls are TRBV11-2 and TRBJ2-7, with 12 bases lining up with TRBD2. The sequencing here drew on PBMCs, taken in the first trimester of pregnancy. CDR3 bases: TGTGCCAGCAGCCCTCGACTAGCGGGAGAATACGAGCAGTACTTC. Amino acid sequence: CASSPRLAGEYEQYF.